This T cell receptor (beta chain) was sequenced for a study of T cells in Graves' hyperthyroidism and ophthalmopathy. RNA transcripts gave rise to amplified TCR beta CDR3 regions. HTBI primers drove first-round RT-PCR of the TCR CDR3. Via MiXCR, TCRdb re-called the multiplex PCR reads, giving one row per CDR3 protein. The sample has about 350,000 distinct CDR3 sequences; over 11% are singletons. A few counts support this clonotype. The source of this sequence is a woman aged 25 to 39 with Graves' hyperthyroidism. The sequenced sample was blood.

The CDR3 DNA reads as TGTGCCAGCATCCTTGGCCGGCTAAGCGGGGCCTCCACAGATACGCAGTATTTT. Encoded protein: CASILGRLSGASTDTQYF. This chain joins TRBV6-1 and TRBJ2-3, with 7 bases matching TRBD2. The CDR3 covers 18 residues. Germline lookup yields CDR1 MNHNS and CDR2 SASEGT. Trimming removed 7 bases from V and 2 bases from J; junction bases left unmatched: 18.